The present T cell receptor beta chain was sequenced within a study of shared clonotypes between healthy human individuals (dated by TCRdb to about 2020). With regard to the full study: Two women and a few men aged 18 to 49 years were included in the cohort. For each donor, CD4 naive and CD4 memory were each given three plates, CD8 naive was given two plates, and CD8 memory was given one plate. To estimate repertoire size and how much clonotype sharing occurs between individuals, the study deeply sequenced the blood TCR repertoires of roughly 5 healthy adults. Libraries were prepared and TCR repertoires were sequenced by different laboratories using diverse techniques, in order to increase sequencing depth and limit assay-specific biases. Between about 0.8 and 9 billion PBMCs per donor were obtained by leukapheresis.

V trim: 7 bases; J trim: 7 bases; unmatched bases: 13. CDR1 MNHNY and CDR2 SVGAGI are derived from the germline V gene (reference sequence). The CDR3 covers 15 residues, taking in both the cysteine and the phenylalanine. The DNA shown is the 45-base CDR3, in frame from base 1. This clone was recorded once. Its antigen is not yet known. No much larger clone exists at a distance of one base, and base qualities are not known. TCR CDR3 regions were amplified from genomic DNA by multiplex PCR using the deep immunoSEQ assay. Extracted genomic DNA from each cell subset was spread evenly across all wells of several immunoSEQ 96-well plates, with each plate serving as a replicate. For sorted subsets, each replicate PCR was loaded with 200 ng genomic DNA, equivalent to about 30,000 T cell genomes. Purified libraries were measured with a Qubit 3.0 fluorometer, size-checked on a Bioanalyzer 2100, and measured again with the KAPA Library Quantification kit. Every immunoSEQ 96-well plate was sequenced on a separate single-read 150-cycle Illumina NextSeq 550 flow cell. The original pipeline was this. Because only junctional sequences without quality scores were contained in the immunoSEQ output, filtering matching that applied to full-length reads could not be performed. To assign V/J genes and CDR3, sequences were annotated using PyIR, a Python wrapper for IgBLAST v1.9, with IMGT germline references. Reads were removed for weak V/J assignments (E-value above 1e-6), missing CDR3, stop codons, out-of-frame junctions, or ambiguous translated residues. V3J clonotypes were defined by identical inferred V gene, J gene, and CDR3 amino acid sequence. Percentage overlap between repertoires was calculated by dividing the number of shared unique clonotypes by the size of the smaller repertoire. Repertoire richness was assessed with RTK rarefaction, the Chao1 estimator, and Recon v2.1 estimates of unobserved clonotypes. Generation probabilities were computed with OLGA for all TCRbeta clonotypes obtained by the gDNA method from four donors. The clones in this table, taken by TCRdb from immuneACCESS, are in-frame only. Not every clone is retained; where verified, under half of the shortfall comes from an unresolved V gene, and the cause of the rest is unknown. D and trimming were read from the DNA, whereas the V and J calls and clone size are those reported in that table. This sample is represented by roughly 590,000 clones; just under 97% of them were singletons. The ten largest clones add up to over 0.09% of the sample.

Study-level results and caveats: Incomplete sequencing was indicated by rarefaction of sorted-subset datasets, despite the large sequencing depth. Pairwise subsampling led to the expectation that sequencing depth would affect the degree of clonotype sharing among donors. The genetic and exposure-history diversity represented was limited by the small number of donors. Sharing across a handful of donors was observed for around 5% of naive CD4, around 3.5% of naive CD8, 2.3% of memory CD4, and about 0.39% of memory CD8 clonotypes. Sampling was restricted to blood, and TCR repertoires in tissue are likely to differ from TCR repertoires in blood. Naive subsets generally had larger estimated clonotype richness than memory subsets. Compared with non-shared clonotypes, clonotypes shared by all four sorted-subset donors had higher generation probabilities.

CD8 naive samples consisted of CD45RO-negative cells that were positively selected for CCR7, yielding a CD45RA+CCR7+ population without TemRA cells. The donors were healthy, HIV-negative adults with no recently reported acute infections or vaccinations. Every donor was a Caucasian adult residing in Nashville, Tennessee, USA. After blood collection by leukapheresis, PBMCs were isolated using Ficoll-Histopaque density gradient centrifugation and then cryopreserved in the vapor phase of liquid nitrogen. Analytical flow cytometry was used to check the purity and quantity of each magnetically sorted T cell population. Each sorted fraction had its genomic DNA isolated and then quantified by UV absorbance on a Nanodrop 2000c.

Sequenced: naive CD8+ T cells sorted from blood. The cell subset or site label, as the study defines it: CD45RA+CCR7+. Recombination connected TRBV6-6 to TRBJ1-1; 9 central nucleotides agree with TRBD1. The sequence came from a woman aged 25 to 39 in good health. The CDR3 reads CASTDTNRGLDEAFF. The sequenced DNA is TGTGCCAGCACCGATACAAACAGGGGGCTGGATGAAGCTTTCTTT.